This paragraph covers one TCR beta chain sequence. The antigen remains undetermined. The data were obtained in a study of T cell responses to AZD1222 COVID-19 vaccine. Study-wide results and limits: Scientists sampled the repertoires only once the peak T cell response had passed.

The CDR3 length is 17 residues. The germline V gene encodes CDR1 SEHNR and CDR2 FQNEAQ (reference sequence). V was clipped by 5 bases and J by 5 bases; unmatched bases: 7. TCRdb's copy holds only in-frame clones and misses some; the assay was immunoSEQ multiplex PCR. In the table there are roughly 140,000 clones, roughly 93% of which are singletons. V usage is TRBV7-9 and J usage is TRBJ2-2, with TRBD2 matching 14 bases. This sequence was found in an adult who received the AZD1222 COVID-19 vaccine. Source: peripheral blood, taken 28 days after the second AZD1222 dose. The CDR3 sequence: CASSPPRLAGGTGELFF. The CDR3 DNA is TGTGCCAGCAGCCCTCCTCGACTAGCGGGGGGGACCGGGGAGCTGTTTTTT.